This TCR beta chain was identified in a study of tumor-infiltrating lymphocytes in primary liver carcinoma. The count of this clonotype is one. Its antigen is currently unknown. Possible read error: a much larger clone is one base away. Findings and limits, study-wide: Only about 7.5-24% of top clones were detected in all five tumor regions.

Using a constant-region primer together with ProtoScript II reverse transcriptase, TCR beta cDNA was made from roughly 500 ng of total RNA. Three rounds of nested multiplex PCR with slightly modified ARM-PCR produced TCR beta libraries. A C-beta reverse primer was combined with TRBV1-TRBV30 forward primers in the first two PCR rounds, and each round had 10 cycles. MiXCR, run by TCRdb on the multiplex PCR reads, gives a single entry per CDR3 protein. Found here are approximately 76,000 distinct CDR3 sequences, about 70% of them singletons; the top ten hold about an eighth. Investigators took RNA and DNA out together from 20-30 mg of unsorted bulk tissue. Surgical resection was used to treat these primary liver carcinoma patients. Germline-derived CDR1 and CDR2 are SGHTA and FQGNSA. This CDR3 contains 15 residues.

The TCR was taken from a woman aged 60 to 75 with primary liver carcinoma and hepatitis B virus infection. The chain joins TRBV7-2 to TRBJ2-2; D remains ambiguous. Sequencing used liver tumor tissue from sampling region 4. Described subset: tumor region T4, right-lateral pole. For the CDR3, the DNA is TGTGTCAGCAGCCGATTCATTGCTTACACCGGGGAGCTGTTTTTT. Its protein is CVSSRFIAYTGELFF.